The sample holds one count of the clone carrying this T cell receptor beta chain. What it binds is not known. Regarding treatment: oral pan-JAK inhibitor, 5-10 mg twice daily. Extracted RNA was reverse transcribed into cDNA, the sequencing template. TCRdb's copy holds only in-frame clones and misses some; the assay was immunoSEQ multiplex PCR. The table lists 250,000 to 300,000 clones, roughly 50% of them singletons, with around 1.8% in the top ten. These data come from a study of CD8+ T cells in alopecia areata. Study as a whole: Patients remained on tofacitinib for 6 to 18 months and then went 6 months without it. Regarding the study as a whole: A great number of expanded lesional clones endured in scalp and blood during tofacitinib. For lesional scalp, especially alopecia totalis/universalis, clonality was higher than in normal scalp.

CDR3 length: 15 amino acids. CDR1 is MNHEY, CDR2 SMNVEV, per germline (reference sequence). Trimming took 3 bases from V and 3 from J; bases not matched to a gene: 2. This chain uses TRBV27 with TRBJ2-1; 10 bases align to TRBD1. Material: CD4+ T cells sorted from blood, obtained at week 24, from a patient treated with tofacitinib. The TCR originated in a human donor with alopecia areata. DNA for the CDR3: TGTGCCAGCAGTTTCGGGACAGGGGTCTACAATGAGCAGTTCTTC. Its protein product is CASSFGTGVYNEQFF.